Below, 20 T cell receptor beta chains from the same sample are listed, as sequenced in a study of T cell repertoires in ileal Crohn's disease. Clones were sequenced by immunoSEQ multiplex PCR, and TCRdb holds only the in-frame ones, with some missing. Found here are some 11,000 clones, 79% of them singletons; the top ten hold approximately 7%. Specified time point: neoterminal ileum biopsy at postoperative endoscopy, about 6 months after surgery. Sequenced: ileal tissue. The receptor source for this set is an adult with Crohn's disease.

The chain joins TRBV19 to TRBJ2-4; D not certain. Germline-derived CDR1 and CDR2 are LNHDA and SQIVND (reference sequence). The V gene lost 4 bases and the J gene lost 5 bases, with 6 bases spanning the gap. The CDR3 is made up of 12 amino acids. The CDR3 sequence: CASSNTQNIQYF. For the CDR3, the DNA is TGTGCCAGTAGTAACACCCAAAACATTCAGTACTTC. Based on the CDR3 plus reference TRBV19 and TRBJ2-4, the full variable domain is DGGITQSPKYLFRKEGQNVTLSCEQNLNHDAMYWYRQDPGQGLRLIYYSQIVNDFQKGDIAEGYSVSREKKESFPLTVTSAQKNPTAFYLCASSNTQNIQYFGAGTRLSVL.

This clone turned up a few times. This rearrangement joins TRBV6-1 to TRBJ1-1, with D perhaps TRBD1 (6 bases). Germline V gives CDR1 MNHNS, CDR2 SASEGT. This CDR3 has 17 residues. With 3 bases removed from V and 0 bases from J, the gap between germline ends came to 17 bases. CDR3 sequence: CASSDPRGGGLNTEAFF. Here the CDR3 DNA reads TGTGCCAGCAGTGATCCGAGGGGAGGGGGACTGAACACTGAAGCTTTCTTT.

This clone was seen a handful of times. V is TRBV19 and J is TRBJ1-2; 8 bases agree with TRBD1. CDR3 length: 13 amino acids. The germline V gene has CDR1 LNHDA and CDR2 SQIVND (reference sequence). CDR3 in amino acids: CATEGQAFSGYTF. The CDR3 nucleotides read TGTGCGACAGAGGGACAGGCCTTCTCGGGCTACACCTTC.

This clone was picked up a small number of times. This chain joins TRBV21-1 and TRBJ2-7; the D call of TRBD1 is as the table states it, not checked on the DNA. TRBV21-1 is a pseudogene segment. The CDR3 extends over 12 amino acids. CDR3 in amino acids: CVPRGPYYEQYF. Written as DNA, the CDR3 is TGTGTGCCCAGGGGCCCCTACTACGAGCAGTACTTC.

This clone was seen a handful of times. The CDR3 is CASSLKTGYLNTEAFF. DNA for the CDR3: TGTGCCAGCAGTCTAAAGACAGGGTATCTGAACACTGAAGCTTTCTTT. The rearrangement joins TRBV27 to TRBJ1-1; 7 positions agree with TRBD1. CDR1 is MNHEY and CDR2 is SMNVEV in the germline V gene (reference sequence). The CDR3 contains 16 residues. Losses at the gene ends were 5 bases for V and 0 bases for J; bases not matched to a gene: 9.

J is TRBJ2-1 and V is TRBV12-5; D gene ambiguous. Germline loops: CDR1 LGHNT, CDR2 FRNRAP. This CDR3 contains 12 residues. The V end lost 4 bases, the J end lost 4 bases, and 5 bases lay between the germline ends. CDR3 nucleotides: TGTGCTAGTGGTTCCATTTACAATGAGCAGTTCTTC. Translating gives CASGSIYNEQFF.

The chain employs TRBV5-1 and TRBJ2-3; TRBD2 aligns across 14 bases. CDR3 length: 17 amino acids. The germline gives CDR1 SGHRS, CDR2 YFSETQ. Losses at the gene ends were 2 bases for V and 0 bases for J; bases not matched to a gene: 2. For the CDR3, the DNA is TGCGCCAGCAGCTTTAGACTAGCGGGGGGGAGCACAGATACGCAGTATTTT. The encoded protein is CASSFRLAGGSTDTQYF.

The CDR3 is CASSRNPGGRSWAFF. The CDR3, as DNA: TGTGCCAGCAGCCGCAACCCAGGGGGCCGGAGTTGGGCTTTCTTT. This chain connects TRBV6-5 to TRBJ1-1; 8 bases are shared with TRBD1. CDR3 length: 15 amino acids. Germline V lookup: CDR1 MNHEY, CDR2 SVGAGI. V gave up 6 bases and J gave up 11 bases; unmatched junction bases: 17.

The chain combines TRBV19 with TRBJ1-5; D is ambiguous. The V end lost 7 bases, the J end lost 6 bases, and 16 bases lay between the germline ends. Per the germline V gene, CDR1 is LNHDA and CDR2 is SQIVND (reference sequence). The CDR3 spans 14 residues. The CDR3 sequence is CASTPGHGAQPQHF. CDR3 sequence (DNA): TGTGCCAGTACCCCGGGTCACGGTGCTCAGCCCCAGCATTTT.

J is TRBJ1-2 and V is TRBV18, with D possibly TRBD1 on 6 matching bases. Looked up from germline, CDR1 is KGHSH and CDR2 is LQKENI. There are 17 residues in the CDR3. V was shortened by 2 bases and J by 4 bases, with 20 bases between the two germline ends. The CDR3 is CASSPTPGQGLFYGYTF. The CDR3 region has the DNA TGTGCCAGCTCACCAACCCCCGGGCAGGGGCTGTTCTATGGCTACACCTTC.

The rearrangement uses TRBV7-2 and TRBJ2-1; a possible D gene is TRBD1 (6 bases). V was shortened by 5 bases and J by 4 bases, with 12 bases between the two germline ends. Germline lookup yields CDR1 SGHTA and CDR2 FQGNSA. CDR3 length equals 14 residues. CDR3 residues: CASSLKTGYNEQFF. DNA for the CDR3: TGTGCCAGCAGCCTAAAGACAGGATACAATGAGCAGTTCTTC.

This chain connects TRBV18 to TRBJ1-3; TRBD1 aligns across 7 bases. The ends lost 3 bases at V and 2 bases at J; junction bases unmatched: 1. The germline V gene encodes CDR1 KGHSH and CDR2 LQKENI. The CDR3 is made up of 14 amino acids. Here the CDR3 reads CASSPGQTGNTIYF. In DNA, the CDR3 is TGTGCCAGCTCACCGGGACAGACTGGAAACACCATATATTTT.

The CDR3 nucleotides read TGTGCCAGCATCCTAAAAACCTCAGCTTTCTTT. This translates into CASILKTSAFF. The chain employs TRBV28 and TRBJ1-1, with D unclear. The V gene's germline CDR1 is MDHEN and CDR2 SYDVKM. With 7 bases removed from V and 10 bases from J, the gap between germline ends came to 13 bases. The CDR3 runs 11 residues. The entire variable domain, with the rest obtained from reference TRBV28 and TRBJ1-1, is as follows: DVKVTQSSRYLVKRTGEKVFLECVQDMDHENMFWYRQDPGLGLRLIYFSYDVKMKEKGDIPEGYSVSREKKERFSLILESASTNQTSMYLCASILKTSAFFGQGTRLTVV.

This rearrangement joins TRBV6-1 to TRBJ1-2; a possible D gene is TRBD1 (5 bases). Germline V CDR1 and CDR2: MNHNS, SASEGT. The CDR3 runs to 14 residues. Trimming took 3 bases from V and 8 from J, leaving 16 bases between them. The CDR3 here is CASSDSDTGVGYTF. The CDR3, as DNA: TGTGCCAGCAGTGACTCGGACACTGGGGTCGGCTACACCTTC.

This clone occurred once. The V gene is TRBV19, the J gene TRBJ1-1; 7 bases agree with TRBD1. The germline V gene encodes CDR1 LNHDA and CDR2 SQIVND (reference sequence). Trimming took 5 bases from V and 3 from J; bases not matched to a gene: 18. The CDR3 spans 18 residues. CDR3 DNA sequence: TGTGCCAGTAGTTTGGGACAGAGGGGGGCGGGCAGGGACACTGAAGCTTTCTTT. Protein: CASSLGQRGAGRDTEAFF.

This chain connects TRBV29-1 to TRBJ1-4; TRBD1 might be the D (5 bases). Germline CDR1 reads SQVTM; CDR2 reads ANQGSEA. V was trimmed by 5 bases and J by 5 bases, leaving 12 bases between them. The CDR3 loop spans 13 amino acids. CDR3 in DNA: TGCAGCGTTCAAAAGGGGTTAAATGAAAAACTGTTTTTT. Residues: CSVQKGLNEKLFF.

The chain is built from TRBV30 and TRBJ1-3; 8 bases match TRBD1. The CDR3 extends over 20 amino acids. Trimming cost V 4 bases and J 0 bases; bases outside gene matches: 20. Germline-derived CDR1 and CDR2 are GTSNPN and SVGIG (reference sequence). The chain's CDR3 is CAWIVGQGPSPIYSGNTIYF. The DNA for the CDR3 is TGTGCCTGGATAGTTGGACAGGGCCCATCTCCGATATACTCTGGAAACACCATATATTTT.

On this clone itself: The sample contains more than one DNA sequence encoding this CDR3. This sequence joins TRBV5-1 and TRBJ1-1; D remains unclear. Trimming removed 4 bases from V and 2 bases from J, with 12 bases in between. This CDR3 spans 14 amino acids. The germline V gene encodes CDR1 SGHRS and CDR2 YFSETQ. The CDR3 DNA sequence: TGCGCCAGCAGCCCCCGAGGCCAAAACACTGAAGCTTTCTTT. Protein: CASSPRGQNTEAFF.

A single count supports this clone. The rearrangement uses TRBV19 and TRBJ1-6; 7 positions agree with TRBD1. Germline assignment: CDR1 LNHDA and CDR2 SQIVND (reference sequence). The CDR3 runs 13 residues. V shed 3 bases and J 9 bases; nucleotides not matched to a gene: 2. In DNA form, the CDR3 reads TGTGCCAGTAGTATGAGGGGGCTTTCACCCCTCCACTTT. Residues: CASSMRGLSPLHF. Supplemented by reference TRBV19 and TRBJ1-6, the full variable domain reads DGGITQSPKYLFRKEGQNVTLSCEQNLNHDAMYWYRQDPGQGLRLIYYSQIVNDFQKGDIAEGYSVSREKKESFPLTVTSAQKNPTAFYLCASSMRGLSPLHFGNGTRLTVT.

The rearrangement joins TRBV19 to TRBJ1-6; a possible D gene is TRBD1 (6 bases). The length of the CDR3 is 17 residues. Germline V gene sequence: CDR1 LNHDA, CDR2 SQIVND (reference sequence). V was pared by 1 base and J by 10 bases, with 20 bases between. DNA for the CDR3: TGTGCCAGTAGTATAGCCCCTAGAGGCCCAGGGGTATCACCCCTCCACTTT. Residues: CASSIAPRGPGVSPLHF.